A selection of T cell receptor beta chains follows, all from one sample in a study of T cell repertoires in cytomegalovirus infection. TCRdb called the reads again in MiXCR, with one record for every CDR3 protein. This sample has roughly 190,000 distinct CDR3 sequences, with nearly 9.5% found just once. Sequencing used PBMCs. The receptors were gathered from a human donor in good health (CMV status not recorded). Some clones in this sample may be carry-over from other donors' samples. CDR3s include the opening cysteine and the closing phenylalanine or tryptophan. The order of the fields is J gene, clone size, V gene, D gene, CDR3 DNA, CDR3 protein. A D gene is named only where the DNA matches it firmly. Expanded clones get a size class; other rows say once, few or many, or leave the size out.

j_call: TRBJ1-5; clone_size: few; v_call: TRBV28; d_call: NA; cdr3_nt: TGTGCCAGCAGCTCCCAGAATCAGCCCCAGCATTTT; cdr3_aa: CASSSQNQPQHF
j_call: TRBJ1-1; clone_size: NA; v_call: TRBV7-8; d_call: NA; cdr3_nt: TGTGCCAGCAGCTTAGATGAGGGGACCCACACTGAAGCTTTCTTT; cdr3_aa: CASSLDEGTHTEAFF
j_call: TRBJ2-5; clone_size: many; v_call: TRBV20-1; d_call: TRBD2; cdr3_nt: TGCAGTGCCACGCGGGCGACTAGCGGCCAAGAGACCCAGTACTTC; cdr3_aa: CSATRATSGQETQYF
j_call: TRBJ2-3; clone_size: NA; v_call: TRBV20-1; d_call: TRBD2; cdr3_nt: TGCAGTGCCACAAACGACAATAGCGGGAGGGCCGCAGATACGCAGTATTTT; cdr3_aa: CSATNDNSGRAADTQYF
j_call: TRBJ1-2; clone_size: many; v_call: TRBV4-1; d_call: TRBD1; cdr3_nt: TGCGCCAGCAGCCCCGGACAGGGCGGTGACTATGGCTACACCTTC; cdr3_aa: CASSPGQGGDYGYTF
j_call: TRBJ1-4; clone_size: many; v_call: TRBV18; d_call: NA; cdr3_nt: TGTGCCAGCTCACCACCGAGCGGCAGCCCCTATGAAAAACTGTTTTTT; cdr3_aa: CASSPPSGSPYEKLFF
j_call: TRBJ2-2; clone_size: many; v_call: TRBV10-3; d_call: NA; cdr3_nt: TGTGCCATCAGTGATTGGGAAAAGAACACCGGGGAGCTGTTTTTT; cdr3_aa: CAISDWEKNTGELFF
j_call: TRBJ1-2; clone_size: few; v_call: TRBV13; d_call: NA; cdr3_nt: TGTGCCAGCAGCTTACGGGGGAACCTTTATGGCTACACCTTC; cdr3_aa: CASSLRGNLYGYTF
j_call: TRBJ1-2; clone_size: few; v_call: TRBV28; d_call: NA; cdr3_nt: TGTGCCAGCAGTCAGTGGGGTCATGGCTACACCTTC; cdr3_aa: CASSQWGHGYTF
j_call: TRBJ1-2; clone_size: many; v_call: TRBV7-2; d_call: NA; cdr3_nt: TGTGCCAGCAGCTTTACAGGGAGCTATGGCTACACCTTC; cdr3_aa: CASSFTGSYGYTF
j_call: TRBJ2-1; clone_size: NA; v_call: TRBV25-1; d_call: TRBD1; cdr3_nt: TGTGCCAGCAGTGACCTTAGGACAGGGGGGTACAATGAGCAGTTCTTC; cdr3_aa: CASSDLRTGGYNEQFF
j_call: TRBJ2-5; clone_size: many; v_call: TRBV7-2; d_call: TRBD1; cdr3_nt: TGTGCCAGCAGCTTAGCGGCGGGGACAGGGGAGACCCAGTACTTC; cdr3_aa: CASSLAAGTGETQYF
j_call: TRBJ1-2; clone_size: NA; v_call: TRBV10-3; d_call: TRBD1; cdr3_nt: TGTGCCATCAGTGTAACAGGGGAGCAAAACTATGGCTACACCTTC; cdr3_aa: CAISVTGEQNYGYTF